Reported below is one TCR beta chain. This entry belongs to a study of cytomegalovirus exposure and HLA in healthy donors. Germline values: CDR1 LNHDA, CDR2 SQIVND (reference sequence). With 3 bases removed from V and 2 bases from J, the gap between germline ends came to 13 bases. This CDR3 has 15 residues. The PCR employed 60 Vbeta primers together with 13 Jbeta primers. TCRdb's table, derived via immunoSEQ multiplex PCR, lists solely in-frame clones and lacks some. In the table there are hundreds of thousands of clones, about 74% of which are singletons. The sequence came from a young woman in good health and CMV-seronegative. This chain uses TRBV19 with TRBJ1-2; no clear D gene. Material: PBMCs. The CDR3 DNA reads as TGTGCCAGTAGTATTTCGACTACAGCGAACTATGGCTACACCTTC. Translating it yields CASSISTTANYGYTF.